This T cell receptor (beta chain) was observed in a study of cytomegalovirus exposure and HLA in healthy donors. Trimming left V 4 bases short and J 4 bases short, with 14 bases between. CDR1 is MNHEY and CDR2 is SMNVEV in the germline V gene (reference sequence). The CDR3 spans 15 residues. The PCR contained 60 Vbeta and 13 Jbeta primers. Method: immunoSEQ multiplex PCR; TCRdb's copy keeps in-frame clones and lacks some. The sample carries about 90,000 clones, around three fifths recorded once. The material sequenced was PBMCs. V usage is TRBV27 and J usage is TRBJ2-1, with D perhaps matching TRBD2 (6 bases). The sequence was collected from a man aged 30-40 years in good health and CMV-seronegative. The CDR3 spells CASSSDYSEYNEQFF. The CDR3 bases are TGTGCCAGCAGTTCGGACTATTCCGAATACAATGAGCAGTTCTTC.